These 18 T cell receptor beta chains were all obtained from the same sample, sequenced in a study of blood T cell repertoires in COVID-19. The protocol was immunoSEQ multiplex PCR, while the TCRdb copy is restricted to in-frame clones and leaves out a portion. Of roughly 330,000 clones in the sample, roughly 90% were seen once. Sequenced: peripheral blood. The receptors were sampled from a woman aged 45-65 years with active or convalescent COVID-19.

The V call is TRBV29-1, the J call TRBJ2-3; tentatively, D is TRBD1 (5 bases). The CDR3 is made up of 16 amino acids. Trimming shortened V by 0 bases and J by 4 bases, and 17 bases separated the two germline ends. Germline CDR1 and CDR2: SQVTM and ANQGSEA. The CDR3 loop is CSVEDPWQGIPDTQYF. CDR3 bases: TGCAGCGTTGAAGATCCGTGGCAGGGCATACCAGATACGCAGTATTTT.

The CDR3: CASSVEGGLTGELFF. CDR3 DNA: TGTGCCAGCAGCGTAGAAGGGGGCCTCACCGGGGAGCTGTTTTTT. The chain employs TRBV9 and TRBJ2-2, with 7 bases that match TRBD1. Germline V CDR1 and CDR2: SGDLS, YYNGEE. The CDR3 has 15 amino acids. After removal of 0 bases from V and 4 bases from J, the junction contained 3 bases not matched to a gene.

The chain carries TRBV3-1 (or the pseudogene TRBV3-2) and TRBJ1-1; D possibly corresponds to TRBD1 (6 bases). The CDR3 is made up of 18 amino acids. Germline CDR1 is LGHDT and CDR2 is YNNKEL (reference sequence). Between the trimmed V and J ends, which lost 0 bases and 3 bases, there was a span of 20 bases. CDR3 nucleotides: TGTGCCAGCAGCCAAGAAGGGGGGGCCCCTGCTCTTCACACTGAAGCTTTCTTT. This gives the protein CASSQEGGAPALHTEAFF.

This chain joins TRBV24-1 and TRBJ2-6; tentative D call: TRBD2 (5 bases). This CDR3 comprises 16 residues. V gave up 4 bases and J gave up 0 bases, with 9 bases separating them. In germline, CDR1 is KGHDR, CDR2 SFDVKD. CDR3: CATSELGVSGANVLTF. As DNA, the CDR3 is TGTGCCACCAGTGAACTCGGGGTCTCTGGGGCCAACGTCCTGACTTTC.

This chain joins TRBV4-1 and TRBJ1-1; the D is unclear. Trimming shortened V by 6 bases and J by 3 bases, and 5 bases separated the two germline ends. CDR1 is MGHRA, CDR2 YSYEKL, per germline. The CDR3 is 11 residues long. The CDR3 sequence: CASRSYTEAFF. The CDR3 bases are TGCGCCAGCAGGTCATACACTGAAGCTTTCTTT.

The chain recombines TRBV5-5 with TRBJ2-7; a possible D gene is TRBD2 (7 bases). This CDR3 comprises 15 residues. Germline V gives CDR1 SGHKS, CDR2 YYEKEE (reference sequence). The V end was cut by 0 bases, the J end by 0 bases, with 10 bases between. The chain's CDR3 is CASSLVGGASYEQYF. The DNA for the CDR3 is TGTGCCAGCAGCTTGGTTGGGGGGGCCTCCTACGAGCAGTACTTC.

V gene TRBV6-5 combines with J gene TRBJ1-6; possible D gene TRBD1, 6 bases. Germline values: CDR1 MNHEY, CDR2 SVGAGI. Trimming removed 11 bases from V and 7 bases from J, with 15 bases in between. The CDR3 covers 13 residues. Written as DNA, the CDR3 is TGTGCCGCGACGGGACAAAGAAATTCACCCCTCCACTTT. It codes for CAATGQRNSPLHF.

The chain carries TRBV3-1 (or the pseudogene TRBV3-2) and TRBJ2-7; D uncertain. The V end was cut by 0 bases, the J end by 6 bases, with 3 bases between. There are 11 residues in the CDR3. Germline-derived CDR1 and CDR2 are LGHDT and YNNKEL (reference sequence). CDR3 DNA: TGTGCCAGCAGCCAAGACAGCGAGCAGTACTTC. Encoded protein: CASSQDSEQYF.

V gene TRBV27 combines with J gene TRBJ2-3; no clear D gene. This CDR3 comprises 13 residues. The germline V and J ends were trimmed by 2 bases and 3 bases, with 6 bases remaining between them. Germline CDR1 is MNHEY and CDR2 is SMNVEV (reference sequence). CDR3 protein: CASSLGRTDTQYF. The CDR3, as DNA: TGTGCCAGCAGTTTAGGCAGAACAGATACGCAGTATTTT.

The chain couples TRBV30 to TRBJ2-2; no firm D call. Germline loops: CDR1 GTSNPN, CDR2 SVGIG (reference sequence). The CDR3 is 18 amino acids. V was pared by 0 bases and J by 0 bases, with 17 bases between. The CDR3 loop reads CAWSVVYPGAANTGELFF. The CDR3 DNA sequence: TGTGCCTGGAGTGTTGTGTACCCCGGTGCGGCGAACACCGGGGAGCTGTTTTTT.

A remark on this clone: Other DNA sequences in the same sample also yield this CDR3. V gene TRBV3-1 (or the pseudogene TRBV3-2) combines with J gene TRBJ1-3, with TRBD1 matching 10 bases. This CDR3 spans 16 amino acids. CDR1 and CDR2 from the germline V gene are LGHDT and YNNKEL (reference sequence). Trimming cost V 1 base and J 4 bases; bases outside gene matches: 4. CDR3 sequence (DNA): TGTGCCAGCAGCCAAGGACAGGGGGCGTTGGGAAACACCATATATTTT. This sequence encodes CASSQGQGALGNTIYF.

The chain combines TRBV30 with TRBJ1-5; no clear D. V lost 0 bases to trimming and J lost 0 bases, with 6 bases between them. The CDR3 totals 14 residues. Germline loops: CDR1 GTSNPN, CDR2 SVGIG (reference sequence). The CDR3 DNA reads as TGTGCCTGGAGTGTAGCCATTAGCAATCAGCCCCAGCATTTT. Translating it yields CAWSVAISNQPQHF. Based on the CDR3 plus reference TRBV30 and TRBJ1-5, the full variable domain is SQTIHQWPATLVQPVGSPLSLECTVEGTSNPNLYWYRQAAGRGLQLLFYSVGIGQISSEVPQNLSASRPQDRQFILSSKKLLLSDSGFYLCAWSVAISNQPQHFGDGTRLSIL.

The chain links TRBV19 to TRBJ1-5; 7 positions match TRBD1. Germline assignment: CDR1 LNHDA and CDR2 SQIVND (reference sequence). Germline trimming cut 7 bases from V and 3 bases from J; bases unmatched to any gene: 9. This CDR3 comprises 15 residues. The CDR3 nucleotides are TGTGCCAGTACCCCTGGGACAGCAGTCAATCAGCCCCAGCATTTT. This encodes CASTPGTAVNQPQHF.

J is TRBJ1-2 and V is TRBV27, with D possibly matching TRBD1 (5 bases). Trimming cost V 6 bases and J 5 bases, with 10 bases left between them. The germline CDR1 and CDR2 sequences are MNHEY and SMNVEV (reference sequence). This CDR3 has 12 residues. The CDR3 DNA follows: TGTGCCAGCAGGACAGCTACGTATGGCTACACCTTC. This encodes CASRTATYGYTF.

V and J are TRBV4-3 and TRBJ1-5, with 7 bases fitting TRBD1. V dropped 0 bases and J dropped 4; count of bases not matched to a gene: 6. CDR1 and CDR2 (germline): LGHNA, YSLEER. This CDR3 has 16 residues. The CDR3 is CASSQDRRGRNQPQHF. The DNA for the CDR3 is TGCGCCAGCAGCCAAGATAGGAGGGGGCGGAATCAGCCCCAGCATTTT.

The V call is TRBV5-1, the J call TRBJ1-1; D is ambiguous. V was trimmed by 0 bases and J by 6 bases, leaving 15 bases between them. CDR3 length equals 15 residues. CDR1 is SGHRS and CDR2 is YFSETQ in the germline V gene. CDR3 loop: CASSLGPGSFAEAFF. Here the CDR3 DNA reads TGCGCCAGCAGCTTGGGCCCGGGGAGTTTCGCTGAAGCTTTCTTT.

The J gene is TRBJ1-6, the V gene TRBV27; weak D call: TRBD1 (6 bases). Trimming cost V 1 base and J 10 bases, with 17 bases left between them. From germline, CDR1 is MNHEY and CDR2 SMNVEV (reference sequence). CDR3 size: 16 residues. The CDR3 sequence: CASSLFILARGSPLHF. The CDR3 DNA reads TGTGCCAGCAGTTTATTCATATTAGCTAGGGGGTCACCCCTCCACTTT.

The rearrangement uses TRBV19 and TRBJ1-5, with 8 bases identical to TRBD1. Unmatched junction bases numbered 6, after V lost 5 bases and J lost 6 bases. The germline CDR1 and CDR2 sequences are LNHDA and SQIVND (reference sequence). The CDR3 is 14 amino acids. CDR3 in DNA: TGTGCCAGTAGTTTCGGGACAGGTCCTCAGCCCCAGCATTTT. Amino acid sequence: CASSFGTGPQPQHF.